These 19 T cell receptor beta chains originate from one sample sequenced in a study of blood T cell repertoires in COVID-19. Measured with immunoSEQ multiplex PCR; TCRdb has only the in-frame clones, and not every one. Among roughly 260,000 clones listed, roughly 90% were seen once. The specimen was peripheral blood. The receptors originated from a woman aged 40-49 years who had recovered from COVID-19.

The chain couples TRBV4-2 to TRBJ2-1; 9 positions agree with TRBD2. The CDR3 has 20 residues. The germline gives CDR1 LGHNA, CDR2 YNFKEQ. After removal of 0 bases from V and 0 bases from J, the junction contained 12 bases not matched to a gene. Here the CDR3 DNA reads TGTGCCAGCAGCCAAGAAGGACTAGCGCGATCCCCGAGCTCCTACAATGAGCAGTTCTTC. Amino acid sequence: CASSQEGLARSPSSYNEQFF.

This clone appeared once. The chain couples TRBV30 to TRBJ1-5; D is perhaps TRBD1 (5 bases). The CDR3 contains 17 residues. Deletions cut 1 base from V and 2 bases from J, with 18 bases between. Germline CDR1 is GTSNPN and CDR2 is SVGIG (reference sequence). CDR3 bases: TGTGCCTGGAGTGAAGGGCAGGGAGGAGGCGGCAATCAGCCCCAGCATTTT. As protein: CAWSEGQGGGGNQPQHF.

The gene calls are TRBV10-3 and TRBJ1-6; D is uncertain. The CDR3 contains 13 residues. V shed 7 bases and J shed 4 bases, with 8 bases lying between them. Looked up from germline, CDR1 is ENHRY and CDR2 is SYGVKD. CDR3 sequence: CAINNQYNSPLHF. As DNA, the CDR3 is TGTGCCATCAACAACCAGTATAATTCACCCCTCCACTTT.

V usage is TRBV6-6 and J usage is TRBJ1-2; TRBD1 matches 11 bases. CDR1 is MNHNY and CDR2 is SVGAGI in the germline V gene (reference sequence). The junction had 10 bases not matched to a gene; V was cut back by 6 bases and J by 4 bases. CDR3 length equals 16 residues. The DNA of the CDR3 is TGTGCCAGCAGCTCCGGGACAGGGGGGTCGATCTATGGCTACACCTTC. Protein product: CASSSGTGGSIYGYTF.

This clone has only one observation. This chain connects TRBV6-2 or TRBV6-3 to TRBJ1-1; 7 bases line up with TRBD1. The CDR3 runs 13 residues. Germline assignment: CDR1 MNHEY and CDR2 SVGEGT. With 6 bases clipped from V and 5 bases from J, the junction kept 6 bases outside the gene matches. In DNA form, the CDR3 reads TGTGCCAGCAGCGGCCTCAGGGGGACTGAAGCTTTCTTT. Its translation is CASSGLRGTEAFF.

V gene TRBV6-1 combines with J gene TRBJ2-5; a possible D gene is TRBD2 (5 bases). The CDR3 runs to 12 residues. The V end was cut by 7 bases, the J end by 3 bases, with 9 bases between. Germline V gene sequence: CDR1 MNHNS, CDR2 SASEGT. The CDR3 sequence is CASKRREETQYF. As DNA, the CDR3 is TGTGCCAGCAAGAGGCGGGAAGAGACCCAGTACTTC.

CDR3 amino acids: CASSQDLGGNTIYF. The CDR3 DNA reads as TGTGCCAGCAGCCAAGATCTCGGTGGAAACACCATATATTTT. The rearrangement links TRBV14 to TRBJ1-3; no clear D gene. Per the germline V gene, CDR1 is SGHDN and CDR2 is FVKESK. This CDR3 has 14 amino acids. V gave up 0 bases and J gave up 3 bases, with 6 bases separating them.

J is TRBJ2-7 and V is TRBV27; TRBD2 aligns across 8 bases. J was trimmed by 0 bases and V by 6 bases; bases with no gene match: 7. Germline V CDR1 and CDR2: MNHEY, SMNVEV (reference sequence). The CDR3 is 15 amino acids. The CDR3 here is CASRGGTRLSYEQYF. CDR3 bases: TGTGCCAGCAGGGGGGGGACTAGACTCTCCTACGAGCAGTACTTC.

This chain links TRBV5-4 with TRBJ2-3; a possible D gene is TRBD1 (5 bases). The CDR3 length is 14 residues. Trimming shortened V by 1 base and J by 4 bases, and 10 bases separated the two germline ends. Germline loops: CDR1 SGHNT, CDR2 YYREEE (reference sequence). CDR3 sequence (DNA): TGTGCCAGCAGCTTGAGCAGGGCCGCAGATACGCAGTATTTT. Amino acids: CASSLSRAADTQYF.

This clone was observed once. The chain carries TRBV5-5 and TRBJ1-5, with D unresolved. Trimming took off 1 base at V and 3 bases at J, with 8 bases between the two ends. The V gene's germline CDR1 is SGHKS and CDR2 YYEKEE (reference sequence). The CDR3 is made up of 14 amino acids. The CDR3, as DNA: TGTGCCAGCAGCTTGACTGGGCCCAATCAGCCCCAGCATTTT. This codes for CASSLTGPNQPQHF.

This chain connects TRBV4-2 to TRBJ2-1; D not certain. The CDR3 runs 14 residues. Germline CDR1 and CDR2: LGHNA and YNFKEQ. V was clipped by 1 base and J by 4 bases, with 8 bases between them. The CDR3, as DNA: TGTGCCAGCAGCCAAGGTGGTGAGTACAATGAGCAGTTCTTC. Its protein is CASSQGGEYNEQFF.

The chain is built from TRBV28 and TRBJ1-3, with D perhaps TRBD1 (5 bases). This CDR3 region has 14 residues. V was shortened by 6 bases and J by 6 bases, with 15 bases between the two germline ends. In germline, CDR1 is MDHEN, CDR2 SYDVKM. CDR3 sequence (DNA): TGTGCCAGCAGCCGATCCGGGGGTGCAAACACCATATATTTT. Translated, it gives CASSRSGGANTIYF.

This clone was seen many times. CDR3 sequence reads: CASSVRPGLPYEQYF. For the CDR3, the DNA is TGTGCCAGCAGCGTACGGCCGGGACTTCCCTACGAGCAGTACTTC. The chain carries TRBV7-2 and TRBJ2-7, with D possibly matching TRBD2 (6 bases). Germline V CDR1 and CDR2: SGHTA, FQGNSA. Trimming removed 5 bases at V and 2 bases at J, with 16 bases between. CDR3 length equals 15 residues.

This clone appeared once. The J gene is TRBJ2-3, the V gene TRBV4-2, with 7 nucleotides matching TRBD2. With V trimmed by 4 bases and J by 4 bases, 11 bases remained unmatched. The CDR3 spans 16 residues. The germline V gene encodes CDR1 LGHNA and CDR2 YNFKEQ. CDR3 coding DNA: TGTGCCAGCAGCCCCTCGGGGACTACCGGGCCAGATACGCAGTATTTT. Translation gives CASSPSGTTGPDTQYF.

The chain combines TRBV4-1 with TRBJ2-7, with D tentatively TRBD2 (7 bases). The CDR3 has 14 amino acids. Germline assignment: CDR1 MGHRA and CDR2 YSYEKL. The germline V and J ends were trimmed by 11 bases and 2 bases, with 19 bases remaining between them. The CDR3 spells CARPRMGGPYEQYF. As DNA, the CDR3 is TGCGCCCGCCCGAGGATGGGGGGGCCCTACGAGCAGTACTTC.

This clone was counted a few times. The chain is built from TRBV10-3 and TRBJ1-6; maybe TRBD1 (6 bases). The CDR3 length is 15 residues. Germline CDR1 ENHRY, CDR2 SYGVKD. V lost 3 bases and J 2 bases, leaving 8 bases between the germline ends. Here the CDR3 DNA reads TGTGCCATCAGTGACCGACAGGCCTATAATTCACCCCTCCACTTT. This codes for CAISDRQAYNSPLHF.

V gene TRBV15 combines with J gene TRBJ2-4; the D gene is possibly TRBD1 (5 bases). V shed 1 base and J shed 0 bases, with 16 bases lying between them. CDR1 LNHNV and CDR2 YYDKDF come from the germline V gene (reference sequence). CDR3 length: 18 residues. Here the CDR3 DNA reads TGTGCCACCAGCAGAGGGGGCCTAGACTTATTAGCCAAAAACATTCAGTACTTC. Translating gives CATSRGGLDLLAKNIQYF.

V and J are TRBV28 and TRBJ2-7, with D tentatively TRBD1 (5 bases). Trimming took 3 bases from V and 9 from J, leaving 21 bases between them. This CDR3 region has 15 residues. CDR1 is MDHEN and CDR2 is SYDVKM in the germline V gene. The CDR3 nucleotides are TGTGCCAGCAGTTTTTCAGGGAACCAGGGCGACACGCAGTACTTC. As protein: CASSFSGNQGDTQYF.

V and J are TRBV4-3 and TRBJ1-1; 7 positions agree with TRBD1. V lost 6 bases, J lost 0 bases, and 7 bases stayed unmatched. The CDR3 is 15 residues long. Germline assignment: CDR1 LGHNA and CDR2 YSLEER. The CDR3 here is CASRYRQGMNTEAFF. CDR3 in DNA: TGCGCCAGCAGGTACCGACAGGGTATGAACACTGAAGCTTTCTTT.